A few counts support the clone carrying this T cell receptor (beta chain). The antigen remains unidentified. The CDR3 is 13 amino acids. Germline CDR1 DFQATT, CDR2 SNEGSKA (reference sequence). Losses at the gene ends were 1 base for V and 9 bases for J; bases not matched to a gene: 5. The record originates from a study of T cells in Graves' hyperthyroidism and ophthalmopathy. Template material for amplifying TCR beta CDR3 regions consisted of RNA transcripts. A set of HTBI primers served as the primers for a first-round RT-PCR of the TCR CDR3. TCRdb recomputed calls from the multiplex PCR reads with MiXCR, one row per CDR3 protein. In the table there are roughly 250,000 distinct CDR3 sequences, about 20% of which are singletons. Each person with ophthalmopathy scored at least 3 on the Clinical Activity Score, reached NOSPECS grade 4 or higher, and had been ill under 3 months. Study conclusions and caveats: Peripheral blood also featured most of the thyroid clonotypes expanded above 0.001.

The chain combines TRBV20-1 with TRBJ2-1; 8 nucleotides align to TRBD1. The specimen was blood. This receptor was obtained from a man aged 30 to 45 with Graves' ophthalmopathy. CDR3 sequence (DNA): TGCAGTGCTAGAGGGACAGGGATTAGTGAGCAGTTCTTC. Protein sequence: CSARGTGISEQFF.